The T cell receptor (beta chain) described here comes from a study of beta chain features in type 1 diabetes. Study observations and caveats: When VDJ junctions were examined, type 1 diabetes patients showed fewer insertions and more deletions.

Trimming at V came to 1 base and at J to 4 bases, leaving 6 bases not matched to a gene. Germline values: CDR1 SGHDT, CDR2 YYEEEE. The CDR3 has 16 amino acids. The entirety of the isolated RNA underwent reverse transcription, so expressed TCRB transcripts were sequenced. Generated by immunoSEQ multiplex PCR, the TCRdb table keeps only in-frame clones and is missing some. The sample has 850,000 to 900,000 clones; 17% are singletons. This clone was observed a handful of times. The antigen is not known. Sequenced sample: naive CD4+ T cells from blood. The V and J genes are TRBV5-6 and TRBJ2-2; 8 nucleotides agree with TRBD1. This TCR derives from a woman between 18 and 29 years old in good health. The CDR3 coding sequence is TGTGCCAGCAGCTTGCCGGGACAGGCCCCCACCGGGGAGCTGTTTTTT. Translating it yields CASSLPGQAPTGELFF.